These T cell receptor beta chains were read from a single sample in a study of CD8+ T cells in alopecia areata. Assay used: immunoSEQ multiplex PCR; TCRdb lists only in-frame clones, some missing. The sample records roughly 97,000 clones, about 40% being singletons. Sequencing was done on a sample of CD4+ T cells sorted from blood. Source of these receptors: a human donor with alopecia areata. The conserved cysteine and the conserved F or W are not part of the CDR3 here. D genes are given only for firm matches.

D gene: .
V gene: TRBV27
CDR3 protein: ASSYLAHDSPLH

D gene: .
V gene: TRBV30
CDR3 protein: AWMYSSYEQY

D gene: .
V gene: TRBV9
CDR3 protein: ASSGNFPGTDTQY

D gene: .
V gene: TRBV7-3
CDR3 protein: ASSPSGQPLEQF

D gene: .
V gene: TRBV4-3
CDR3 protein: ASSQGRSTYSPLH

D gene: .
V gene: TRBV7-2
CDR3 protein: ASSYTDTQY

D gene: TRBD1
V gene: TRBV30
CDR3 protein: AWDRGLEETQAY

D gene: .
V gene: TRBV10-3
CDR3 protein: AISESRGSYNEQF

D gene: TRBD1
V gene: TRBV5-4
CDR3 protein: ASSFYRGSNTGELF

D gene: TRBD1
V gene: TRBV7-2
CDR3 protein: ASSLQTGEFQETQY

D gene: .
V gene: TRBV2
CDR3 protein: ASSAWASGANVLT

D gene: .
V gene: TRBV28
CDR3 protein: ASSFYNEQF

D gene: .
V gene: TRBV29-1
CDR3 protein: SVTTSLNYEQY

D gene: .
V gene: TRBV7-9
CDR3 protein: ASSFRYEQY

D gene: .
V gene: TRBV29-1
CDR3 protein: SAELNLGETQY

D gene: .
V gene: TRBV19
CDR3 protein: ASSPLLGNNEQF

D gene: .
V gene: TRBV7-2
CDR3 protein: ASSHLLAQY

D gene: .
V gene: TRBV5-1
CDR3 protein: ASSFTRGTEAF

D gene: TRBD1
V gene: TRBV19
CDR3 protein: ASSTTGTQH

D gene: TRBD1
V gene: TRBV7-2
CDR3 protein: ASSLVGRGTGNTIY

D gene: TRBD1
V gene: TRBV5-1
CDR3 protein: ASSRQGETQY

D gene: TRBD1
V gene: TRBV7-9
CDR3 protein: ASSSKGQVLGTEAF

D gene: .
V gene: TRBV29-1
CDR3 protein: SVWRDRNGELF

D gene: .
V gene: TRBV11-3
CDR3 protein: ASSLRTRPYEQY

D gene: .
V gene: TRBV6-5
CDR3 protein: ASSYSLDSSQETQY

D gene: TRBD1
V gene: TRBV15
CDR3 protein: ATSRPDRGTEAF

D gene: TRBD2
V gene: TRBV6-6
CDR3 protein: ASRLAGGHMYEQY

D gene: .
V gene: TRBV7-2
CDR3 protein: ASSFPNQPQH

D gene: .
V gene: TRBV20-1
CDR3 protein: SARNQETQY

D gene: .
V gene: TRBV7-9
CDR3 protein: ASSLVSYGYT

D gene: TRBD2
V gene: TRBV30
CDR3 protein: AWSTGGEQF

D gene: .
V gene: TRBV27
CDR3 protein: ASSRPASTDTQY

D gene: .
V gene: TRBV6-5
CDR3 protein: ASSYSRGSGNTEAF

D gene: .
V gene: TRBV6-1
CDR3 protein: ASSEGSISNQPQH

D gene: .
V gene: TRBV4-3
CDR3 protein: ASSRGRSSYEQY

D gene: .
V gene: TRBV9
CDR3 protein: ASSVVSQSNEQF